These 25 T cell receptor beta chains were sequenced from one sample in a study of response to subunit inactivated influenza vaccine. TCRdb re-derived calls from the RT-PCR reads in MiXCR, one entry per CDR3 protein. The sample includes some 500,000 distinct CDR3 sequences, approximately 17% of them seen just once. The sample was CD4+ T cells sorted from PBMCs, taken 23 to 25 months after vaccination. All receptors derive from a man in his fifties or sixties who received an inactivated influenza vaccine.

The genes are TRBV23-1 and TRBJ2-4; the D call may be TRBD1 or TRBD2 (5 bases each). TRBV23-1 is an open reading frame whose function is uncertain. This CDR3 has 14 residues. The V gene lost 11 bases and the J gene lost 2 bases, with 16 bases spanning the gap. The CDR3 loop is CAPGYRGTKNIQYF. Here the CDR3 DNA reads TGCGCCCCAGGGTACCGAGGGACCAAAAACATTCAGTACTTC.

The chain combines TRBV28 with TRBJ2-7; weak D call: TRBD2 (5 bases). Germline V gives CDR1 MDHEN, CDR2 SYDVKM. The CDR3 is made up of 13 amino acids. V lost 7 bases and J 7 bases, leaving 17 bases between the germline ends. This chain's CDR3 is CASNPWEFGEQYF. The CDR3 DNA reads as TGTGCCAGCAATCCCTGGGAGTTCGGGGAGCAGTACTTC. Together with reference TRBV28 and TRBJ2-7, the CDR3 gives the full variable domain: DVKVTQSSRYLVKRTGEKVFLECVQDMDHENMFWYRQDPGLGLRLIYFSYDVKMKEKGDIPEGYSVSREKKERFSLILESASTNQTSMYLCASNPWEFGEQYFGPGTRLTVT.

The CDR3 DNA reads as TGTGCCTGGAGTGCGGGCAGGCGCTCCTACGAGCAGTACTTC. Translating it yields CAWSAGRRSYEQYF. The V and J genes are TRBV30 and TRBJ2-7; D uncertain. Germline assignment: CDR1 GTSNPN and CDR2 SVGIG (reference sequence). V was clipped by 1 base and J by 0 bases, with 10 bases between them. The CDR3 sequence is 14 residues long.

This sequence joins TRBV12-3 or TRBV12-4 and TRBJ2-7, with D perhaps being TRBD1 or TRBD2 (5 bases each). The CDR3 runs 13 residues. V dropped 7 bases and J dropped 2 bases, with 12 bases sitting between them. The CDR3, as DNA: TGTGCCAGCAAGGGACCTACTACCTACGAGCAGTACTTC. It specifies CASKGPTTYEQYF.

Only a few counts were recorded for this clonotype. The gene calls are TRBV20-1 and TRBJ2-7; 8 bases are a match to TRBD2. This CDR3 has 15 residues. The V and J ends lost 0 bases and 2 bases, in that order; junction bases with no gene match: 6. Germline assignment: CDR1 DFQATT and CDR2 SNEGSKA (reference sequence). The DNA of the CDR3 is TGCAGTGCTAGAGATCTTGGGACTAGGGCCTACGAGCAGTACTTC. It translates to CSARDLGTRAYEQYF.

This clonotype has ten or more counts. The chain employs TRBV9 and TRBJ2-7, with D possibly matching TRBD2 (5 bases). Germline-derived CDR1 and CDR2 are SGDLS and YYNGEE. The CDR3 has 13 residues. With 0 bases removed from V and 6 bases from J, the gap between germline ends came to 10 bases. CDR3 nucleotide sequence: TGTGCCAGCAGCGTAGCGATTGGAGGCGAGCAGTACTTC. This gives the protein CASSVAIGGEQYF.

V and J are TRBV21-1 and TRBJ1-5. TRBV21-1 counts as a pseudogene. The CDR3 has 16 amino acids. Written as DNA, the CDR3 is TGTGCCAGCAGCAAAGCGCTTACAGAGCCGAATCAGCCCCAGCATTTT. Protein: CASSKALTEPNQPQHF.

The CDR3 sequence: CSARDSALSYTF. CDR3 nucleotide sequence: TGCAGTGCTAGAGATTCCGCTCTCAGCTACACCTTC. The J gene is TRBJ1-2, the V gene TRBV20-1, with D unresolved. CDR3 length equals 12 residues. Trimming stripped 0 bases from V and 9 bases from J, with 11 bases between. CDR1 and CDR2 from the germline V gene are DFQATT and SNEGSKA (reference sequence).

This chain joins TRBV27 and TRBJ2-5; no reliable D call. The germline CDR1 and CDR2 sequences are MNHEY and SMNVEV (reference sequence). This CDR3 is built from 15 residues. V lost 0 bases and J 4 bases, leaving 12 bases between the germline ends. This CDR3 reads CASSLSPARTETQYF. CDR3 nucleotide sequence: TGTGCCAGCAGTTTATCCCCCGCTAGAACAGAGACCCAGTACTTC.

The sample holds a few counts of this clonotype. The chain carries TRBV6-2 or TRBV6-3 and TRBJ2-1; a possible D gene is TRBD2 (6 bases). V was trimmed by 7 bases and J by 15 bases, leaving 25 bases between them. Looked up from germline, CDR1 is MNHEY and CDR2 is SVGEGT. The CDR3 spans 14 residues. The CDR3 nucleotides are TGTGCCAGCACGAGGGTAGCGGTGATCCGGCATCCGTTCTTC. Translated: CASTRVAVIRHPFF.

V is TRBV6-2 or TRBV6-3 and J is TRBJ2-1; D tentatively reads TRBD1 or TRBD2 (6 bases each). Trimming took off 11 bases at V and 7 bases at J, with 12 bases between the two ends. The CDR3 extends over 11 amino acids. CDR1 and CDR2 (germline): MNHEY, SVGEGT. DNA of the CDR3: TGTGCCGGAGGGGGAGTAAATGAGCAGTTCTTC. This codes for CAGGGVNEQFF.

The table lists this clonotype with a few counts. The chain joins TRBV10-3 to TRBJ1-6; D may be TRBD1 (5 bases). Germline V lookup: CDR1 ENHRY, CDR2 SYGVKD. V lost 8 bases, J lost 8 bases, and 13 bases lay in between. There are 13 residues in the CDR3. The CDR3 coding sequence is TGTGCCATCGCCGGGCAAGGGGATTCACCCCTCCACTTT. It specifies CAIAGQGDSPLHF.

The chain joins TRBV5-5 to TRBJ2-5, with 10 bases identical to TRBD1. This CDR3 region has 16 residues. Germline V gene data show CDR1 as SGHKS and CDR2 as YYEKEE (reference sequence). With 3 bases clipped from V and 3 bases from J, the junction kept 8 bases outside the gene matches. The CDR3 is CASSWEGTGVKETQYF. In nucleotides, the CDR3 is TGTGCCAGCAGCTGGGAAGGGACAGGGGTTAAAGAGACCCAGTACTTC.

This clonotype occurred a few times. CDR3 in DNA: TGCAGTGCTAGAGATCTGGGACAGGGAGACACCGGGGAGCTGTTTTTT. Translating it yields CSARDLGQGDTGELFF. The rearrangement links TRBV20-1 to TRBJ2-2; TRBD1 matches 9 bases. Germline values: CDR1 DFQATT, CDR2 SNEGSKA (reference sequence). The J segment lost 3 bases and the V segment lost 0 bases, leaving 5 bases of the junction unmatched. This CDR3 has 16 residues.

This clonotype was detected ten times or more. The chain carries TRBV6-5 and TRBJ1-1, with D possibly TRBD1 on 5 matching bases. The germline gives CDR1 MNHEY, CDR2 SVGAGI. This CDR3 has 14 residues. V lost 0 bases, J lost 5 bases, and 10 bases lay in between. CDR3 sequence: CASSYSGVGTEAFF. Written as DNA, the CDR3 is TGTGCCAGCAGTTACTCGGGGGTCGGGACTGAAGCTTTCTTT.

The chain employs TRBV14 and TRBJ2-2; D tentatively reads TRBD1 or TRBD2 (6 bases each). Trimming shortened V by 2 bases and J by 2 bases, and 15 bases separated the two germline ends. Germline CDR1 and CDR2: SGHDN and FVKESK. This CDR3 is 17 amino acids long. The CDR3 nucleotides read TGTGCCAGCAGCCAAATAGGGGGGCAGTTCAACACCGGGGAGCTGTTTTTT. This encodes CASSQIGGQFNTGELFF.

The rearrangement links TRBV20-1 to TRBJ2-4; 7 nucleotides align to TRBD1. The V gene's germline CDR1 is DFQATT and CDR2 SNEGSKA (reference sequence). This CDR3 region has 17 residues. With 3 bases clipped from V and 0 bases from J, the junction kept 11 bases outside the gene matches. CDR3 in amino acids: CSARPPWDRVAKNIQYF. As DNA, the CDR3 is TGCAGTGCTAGGCCACCGTGGGACAGAGTAGCCAAAAACATTCAGTACTTC.

V is TRBV6-5 and J is TRBJ2-7; 7 bases map to TRBD2. The junction had 3 bases not matched to a gene; V was cut back by 0 bases and J by 4 bases. Per germline, CDR1 MNHEY and CDR2 SVGAGI. This CDR3 is 14 amino acids long. The CDR3 DNA reads TGTGCCAGCAGTTACTCCGCGGGAGTGTACGAGCAGTACTTC. This encodes CASSYSAGVYEQYF.

Only a few counts were recorded for this clonotype. Written as DNA, the CDR3 is TGCAGTGCGGAGCTCCACTACAATGAGCAGTTCTTC. Translation: CSAELHYNEQFF. The V call is TRBV20-1, the J call TRBJ2-1; no definite D call. V was shortened by 6 bases and J by 3 bases, with 9 bases between the two germline ends. Germline V gene lookup returns CDR1 DFQATT and CDR2 SNEGSKA (reference sequence). The CDR3 is 12 residues long.

At least ten counts were recorded for this clonotype. V and J are TRBV5-6 and TRBJ2-1; TRBD2 might be the D (5 bases). V lost 4 bases, J lost 7 bases, and 18 bases lay in between. The CDR3 consists of 15 residues. Germline-derived CDR1 and CDR2 are SGHDT and YYEEEE. CDR3 in DNA: TGTGCCAGCAGCCCCTCGGGGTTTCGGGTGAATGAGCAGTTCTTC. It yields the protein CASSPSGFRVNEQFF.

The V call is TRBV12-3 or TRBV12-4, the J call TRBJ2-7, with 7 bases matching TRBD1. This CDR3 has 14 amino acids. Trimming took 6 bases from V and 6 from J; bases not matched to a gene: 11. The CDR3 DNA sequence: TGTGCCAGCAGGCTAAATGAGGGGGCCGGCGAGCAGTACTTC. This codes for CASRLNEGAGEQYF.

The chain carries TRBV12-3 or TRBV12-4 and TRBJ2-7; 10 bases fit TRBD2. This CDR3 has 14 residues. J lost 0 bases, V lost 7 bases, and 3 bases had no gene match. The CDR3 bases are TGTGCCAGCATGCTAGCGGGAGCCTCCTACGAGCAGTACTTC. This codes for CASMLAGASYEQYF.

The V gene is TRBV4-2, the J gene TRBJ2-5, with 7 bases that match TRBD2. CDR1 is LGHNA, CDR2 YNFKEQ, per germline. V was clipped by 3 bases and J by 3 bases; unmatched bases: 7. This CDR3 has 15 residues. The CDR3 region is CASSQSGNPEETQYF. The CDR3, as DNA: TGTGCCAGCAGCCAGAGCGGGAATCCCGAAGAGACCCAGTACTTC.

This clonotype has only a few counts. This chain links TRBV4-2 with TRBJ2-7, with D perhaps TRBD2 (6 bases). This CDR3 spans 16 amino acids. Per the germline V gene, CDR1 is LGHNA and CDR2 is YNFKEQ. V lost 0 bases, J lost 1 base, and 13 bases lay in between. The CDR3 loop reads CASSQEGWDSSYEQYF. Written as DNA, the CDR3 is TGTGCCAGCAGCCAAGAGGGGTGGGACTCGTCCTACGAGCAGTACTTC.

The chain recombines TRBV9 with TRBJ1-5; D is unresolved. Germline V gene lookup returns CDR1 SGDLS and CDR2 YYNGEE. Trimming pared 0 bases from V and 2 bases from J, leaving 9 bases between. The CDR3 runs 15 residues. CDR3 sequence reads: CASSVEDGGNQPQHF. The CDR3 DNA reads TGTGCCAGCAGCGTAGAGGACGGGGGCAATCAGCCCCAGCATTTT.